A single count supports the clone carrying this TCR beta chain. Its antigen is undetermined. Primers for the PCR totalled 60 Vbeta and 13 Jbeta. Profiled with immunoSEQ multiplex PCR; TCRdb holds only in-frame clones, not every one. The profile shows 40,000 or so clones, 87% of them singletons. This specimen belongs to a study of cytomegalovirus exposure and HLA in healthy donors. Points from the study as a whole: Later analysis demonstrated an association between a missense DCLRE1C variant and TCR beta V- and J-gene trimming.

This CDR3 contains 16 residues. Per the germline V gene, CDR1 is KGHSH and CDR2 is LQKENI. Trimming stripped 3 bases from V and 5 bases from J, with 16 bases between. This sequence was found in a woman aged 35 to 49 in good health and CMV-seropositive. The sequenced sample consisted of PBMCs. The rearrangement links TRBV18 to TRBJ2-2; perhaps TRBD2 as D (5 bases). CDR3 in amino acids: CASSPLRNGDTGELFF. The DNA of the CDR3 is TGTGCCAGCTCACCGCTACGCAACGGGGATACCGGGGAGCTGTTTTTT.